This T cell receptor (beta chain) derives from a study of spatial heterogeneity in lung cancer. Remarks on this clonotype: Its antigen remains unknown.

Study-level findings and limits: Circulating ubiquitous expanded tumor TCRs were observed more frequently at resection than at follow-up.

MiXCR, run by TCRdb on the 5' RACE reads, gives a single entry per CDR3 protein. This sample has 90,000 to 95,000 distinct CDR3 sequences, with about 12% found just once. Time point noted: sample taken at primary tumor resection. Whole RNA obtained from tumor, nontumor lung or frozen PBMC underwent sequencing without sorting. The TCR comes from a male donor with early-stage non-small cell lung cancer. The specimen comprised PBMCs, sampled at surgery.

The CDR3 protein is CASSPRDTEAFF. DNA for the CDR3: TGTGCCAGCTCACCCCGCGACACTGAAGCTTTCTTT. V gene TRBV18 combines with J gene TRBJ1-1; D is undetermined. With 3 bases removed from V and 3 bases from J, the gap between germline ends came to 5 bases. This CDR3 is 12 amino acids long. Germline lookup yields CDR1 KGHSH and CDR2 LQKENI.